The 8 T cell receptor beta chains presented below share a single source sample, sequenced in a study of cytomegalovirus exposure and HLA in healthy donors. A multiplex PCR was run with 60 Vbeta primers and 13 Jbeta primers. Libraries were prepared by immunoSEQ multiplex PCR; TCRdb keeps only in-frame clonotypes and omits some of them. The data show fewer than 120,000 clones, over 60% seen once. The sample comprised PBMCs. Every receptor here comes from a woman in her sixties in good health and CMV-seropositive.

Comments on this clone: The junction shows a germline mismatch at one end, possibly a read error. The chain couples TRBV27 to TRBJ2-7; 8 bases are a match to TRBD2. The CDR3 is 14 residues long. Germline CDR1 and CDR2: MNHEY and SMNVEV (reference sequence). CDR3: CASSLSGTSHEQCF. CDR3 in DNA: TGTGCCAGCAGTTTATCCGGGACTAGTCACGAGCAGTGCTTC.

CDR3: CASSVADRTGANVLTF. The DNA of the CDR3 is TGTGCCAGCAGCGTCGCCGACAGAACTGGGGCCAACGTCCTGACTTTC. The chain recombines TRBV9 with TRBJ2-6; D is perhaps TRBD1 (5 bases). Germline values: CDR1 SGDLS, CDR2 YYNGEE. This CDR3 comprises 16 residues. Trimming removed 2 bases from V and 2 bases from J, with 11 bases in between.

The chain joins TRBV28 to TRBJ2-7; TRBD2 might be the D (5 bases). Looked up from germline, CDR1 is MDHEN and CDR2 is SYDVKM. The V end was cut by 7 bases, the J end by 0 bases, with 13 bases between. The length of the CDR3 is 14 residues. CDR3 sequence reads: CASIASSVSYEQYF. In DNA, the CDR3 is TGTGCCAGCATTGCGAGTAGCGTCTCCTACGAGCAGTACTTC.

The table lists this clone with a few counts. The CDR3: CASSLLTGGNEQFF. CDR3 nucleotide sequence: TGCGCCAGCAGCCTCCTCACCGGGGGGAATGAGCAGTTCTTC. V gene TRBV5-1 combines with J gene TRBJ2-1; the match to TRBD2 covers 7 bases. J gave up 7 bases and V 4 bases, and 8 bases lay outside the gene matches. Germline V gives CDR1 SGHRS, CDR2 YFSETQ. CDR3 size: 14 residues.

V gene TRBV6-6 combines with J gene TRBJ2-7; D is ambiguous. The V gene lost 8 bases and the J gene lost 2 bases, with 10 bases spanning the gap. Germline CDR1 and CDR2: MNHNY and SVGAGI (reference sequence). This CDR3 is built from 12 residues. This CDR3 reads CASLHSPYEQYF. The CDR3 DNA reads as TGTGCCAGCTTGCACAGTCCCTACGAGCAGTACTTC.

The V gene is TRBV27, the J gene TRBJ2-1; 14 positions match TRBD2. Germline trimming cut 7 bases from V and 7 bases from J; bases unmatched to any gene: 6. This CDR3 comprises 15 residues. CDR1 and CDR2 from the germline V gene are MNHEY and SMNVEV (reference sequence). The CDR3 DNA is TGTGCCAGCACCGGGACTAGCGGGAGTTCTAATGAGCAGTTCTTC. It is translated as CASTGTSGSSNEQFF.

The V call is TRBV7-3, the J call TRBJ2-1, with TRBD2 matching over 11 bases. After removal of 5 bases from V and 7 bases from J, the junction contained 1 base not matched to a gene. Germline V gene data show CDR1 as SGHTA and CDR2 as FQGTGA. CDR3 size: 13 residues. This chain's CDR3 is CASSRTSGNEQFF. The DNA for the CDR3 is TGTGCCAGCAGCCGGACTAGCGGGAATGAGCAGTTCTTC.

The chain uses TRBV4-2 and TRBJ2-4, with D possibly being TRBD2 (6 bases). Germline CDR1 LGHNA, CDR2 YNFKEQ. The V gene lost 4 bases and the J gene lost 1 base, with 14 bases spanning the gap. This CDR3 is built from 16 residues. CDR3: CASSPTIAAAKNIQYF. DNA for the CDR3: TGTGCCAGCAGCCCCACAATAGCGGCGGCCAAAAACATTCAGTACTTC.